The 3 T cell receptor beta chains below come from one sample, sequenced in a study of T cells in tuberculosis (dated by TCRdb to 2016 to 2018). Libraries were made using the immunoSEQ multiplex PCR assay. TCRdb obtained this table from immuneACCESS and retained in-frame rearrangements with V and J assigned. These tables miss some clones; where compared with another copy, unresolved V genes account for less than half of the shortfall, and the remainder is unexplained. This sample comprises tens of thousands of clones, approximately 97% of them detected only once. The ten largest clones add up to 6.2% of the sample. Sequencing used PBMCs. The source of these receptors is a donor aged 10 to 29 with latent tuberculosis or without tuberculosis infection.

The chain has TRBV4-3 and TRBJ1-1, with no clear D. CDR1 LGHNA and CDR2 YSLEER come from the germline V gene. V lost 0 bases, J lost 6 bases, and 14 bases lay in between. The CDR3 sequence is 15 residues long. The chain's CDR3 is CASSQDEGSRAEAFF. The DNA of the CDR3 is TGCGCCAGCAGCCAAGATGAGGGCAGCCGGGCTGAAGCTTTCTTT.

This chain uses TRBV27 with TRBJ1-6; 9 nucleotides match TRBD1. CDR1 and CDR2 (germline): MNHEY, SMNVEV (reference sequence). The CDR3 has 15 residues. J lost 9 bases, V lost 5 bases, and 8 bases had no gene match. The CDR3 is CASSAGQGWGSPLHF. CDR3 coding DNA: TGTGCCAGCAGTGCGGGACAGGGATGGGGTTCACCCCTCCACTTT.

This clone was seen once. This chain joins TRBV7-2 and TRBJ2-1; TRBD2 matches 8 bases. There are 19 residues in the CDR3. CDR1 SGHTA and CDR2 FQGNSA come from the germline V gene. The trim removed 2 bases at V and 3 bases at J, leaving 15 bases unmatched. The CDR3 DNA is TGTGCCAGCAGCTTAATTAGCGGGGCTAGCGTACGATACTACAATGAGCAGTTCTTC. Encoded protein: CASSLISGASVRYYNEQFF.